This T cell receptor (beta chain) is drawn from a study of graft-versus-host responses after intestinal transplantation. Study results and caveats: Peak circulating GvH clone levels tracked with early post-transplant HvG declines.

V shed 4 bases and J shed 3 bases, with 6 bases lying between them. Germline V gene data show CDR1 as MDHEN and CDR2 as SYDVKM. This CDR3 contains 12 residues. TCRdb's table, derived via immunoSEQ multiplex PCR, lists solely in-frame clones and lacks some. Altogether under 150,000 clones are present, approximately 95% being singletons, with the ten largest covering more than 2.5%. Turning to this clone: Its specificity is unknown.

Specimen: unstimulated CD8+ T cells sorted from spleen or lymph node cells, collected before intestinal transplant. The TCR comes from a human donor who received an intestinal transplant. The chain couples TRBV28 to TRBJ1-2, with D possibly TRBD1 on 5 matching bases. The CDR3 here is CASSWGDYGYTF. CDR3 bases: TGTGCCAGCAGTTGGGGGGACTATGGCTACACCTTC.